These 24 T cell receptor beta chains were all obtained from the same sample, sequenced in a study of blood T cell repertoires in COVID-19 (TCRdb year 2020). Library method: the immunoSEQ multiplex PCR assay. The source is immuneACCESS, and TCRdb retained only in-frame sequences with V and J called. Part of the clones is not carried over; for the studies checked, unresolved V genes explain less than half of this, and the remainder is unexplained. The sample yields around 180,000 clones; about 82% were counted once. The ten most abundant clones make up over 5% of the sample. The sample comprised peripheral blood. The receptors come from a young woman with acute or convalescent COVID-19.

This rearrangement joins TRBV2 to TRBJ1-1; D is ambiguous. Germline V gene sequence: CDR1 SNHLY, CDR2 FYNNEI. The CDR3 sequence is 14 residues long. Deletions cut 5 bases from V and 1 base from J, with 11 bases between. The CDR3 DNA reads TGTGCCAGCAGTTCAGACGGGAGGAACACTGAAGCTTTCTTT. Translation gives CASSSDGRNTEAFF.

The chain couples TRBV7-8 to TRBJ2-7; D perhaps matches TRBD1 (5 bases). Germline V lookup: CDR1 SGHVS, CDR2 FQNEAQ. V lost 5 bases and J 3 bases, leaving 8 bases between the germline ends. There are 12 residues in the CDR3. The CDR3 nucleotides read TGTGCCAGCAGCCAAAGGGGCTACGAGCAGTACTTC. It translates to CASSQRGYEQYF.

This clone was observed once. J is TRBJ2-3 and V is TRBV5-1; 14 nucleotides agree with TRBD2. CDR1 SGHRS and CDR2 YFSETQ come from the germline V gene. CDR3 size: 19 residues. The ends lost 4 bases at V and 2 bases at J; junction bases unmatched: 12. In nucleotides, the CDR3 is TGCGCCAGCAGCGCACCGGGACTAGCGGGAGTTGCATCCACAGATACGCAGTATTTT. This gives the protein CASSAPGLAGVASTDTQYF.

This chain connects TRBV10-3 to TRBJ2-7; no clear D. This CDR3 spans 12 amino acids. Trimming shortened V by 7 bases and J by 6 bases, and 13 bases separated the two germline ends. CDR1 is ENHRY, CDR2 SYGVKD, per germline. The CDR3 bases are TGTGCCATCATGGCGGTAGGAGCCGAGCAGTACTTC. It codes for CAIMAVGAEQYF.

This chain uses TRBV20-1 with TRBJ1-1, with D possibly matching TRBD1 (6 bases). This CDR3 is 14 amino acids long. In germline, CDR1 is DFQATT, CDR2 SNEGSKA (reference sequence). V was shortened by 3 bases and J by 2 bases, with 13 bases between the two germline ends. The CDR3 nucleotides read TGCAGTGCTAGTCGACAGGCTCTCAACACTGAAGCTTTCTTT. This gives the protein CSASRQALNTEAFF.

This chain joins TRBV4-3 and TRBJ1-1, with 11 nucleotides matching TRBD1. In germline, CDR1 is LGHNA, CDR2 YSLEER. V shed 3 bases and J 5 bases; nucleotides not matched to a gene: 5. The CDR3 totals 15 residues. Here the CDR3 DNA reads TGCGCCAGCAGCCAGGACAGGGGGCGCGGGACTGAAGCTTTCTTT. Protein sequence: CASSQDRGRGTEAFF.

This clone has only a few counts. The rearrangement uses TRBV7-3 and TRBJ1-1; the D gene is possibly TRBD1 (5 bases). Trimming pared 2 bases from V and 4 bases from J, leaving 11 bases between. Germline V CDR1 and CDR2: SGHTA, FQGTGA. CDR3 size: 14 residues. CDR3 nucleotide sequence: TGTGCCAGCAGCTTATCAGGGTCAGGCACTGAAGCTTTCTTT. Translated, it gives CASSLSGSGTEAFF.

The chain has TRBV10-3 and TRBJ1-1; TRBD1 might be the D (6 bases). Trimming cost V 2 bases and J 10 bases, with 14 bases left between them. CDR1 and CDR2 (germline): ENHRY, SYGVKD. This CDR3 contains 13 residues. The CDR3 DNA reads as TGTGCCATCAGTGAGGCTCCAGGGGATTCAGCTTTCTTT. Protein: CAISEAPGDSAFF.

This clone occurred a few times. This chain joins TRBV5-6 and TRBJ2-7; D gene ambiguous. With 3 bases removed from V and 3 bases from J, the gap between germline ends came to 4 bases. Germline V lookup: CDR1 SGHDT, CDR2 YYEEEE. The CDR3 is 11 amino acids. This CDR3 is CASSSSYEQYF. The CDR3 nucleotides read TGTGCCAGCAGCTCCAGCTACGAGCAGTACTTC.

This chain connects TRBV27 to TRBJ1-1; D not resolved. V was cut by 5 bases and J by 4 bases, with 11 bases left in between. Germline V CDR1 and CDR2: MNHEY, SMNVEV (reference sequence). The CDR3 has 13 amino acids. CDR3 in amino acids: CASSAFSSTEAFF. CDR3 DNA: TGTGCCAGCAGTGCCTTCTCGAGCACTGAAGCTTTCTTT.

The chain combines TRBV19 with TRBJ1-1; a possible D gene is TRBD1 (5 bases). The germline gives CDR1 LNHDA, CDR2 SQIVND (reference sequence). V lost 4 bases to trimming and J lost 5 bases, with 11 bases between them. The CDR3 length is 13 residues. The CDR3, as DNA: TGTGCCAGTAGTAGGCAGGGTGGAACTGAAGCTTTCTTT. Residues: CASSRQGGTEAFF.

The gene calls are TRBV7-8 and TRBJ2-1, with 16 positions matching TRBD2. With V trimmed by 5 bases and J by 0 bases, 10 bases remained unmatched. Germline assignment: CDR1 SGHVS and CDR2 FQNEAQ. This CDR3 spans 20 amino acids. The chain's CDR3 is CASSQLGLAGGSHSYNEQFF. As DNA, the CDR3 is TGTGCCAGCAGCCAACTGGGACTAGCGGGAGGGTCTCACTCCTACAATGAGCAGTTCTTC.

The chain combines TRBV11-2 with TRBJ1-6, with 7 bases fitting TRBD1. Germline CDR1 SGHAT, CDR2 FQNNGV. J lost 8 bases, V lost 6 bases, and 10 bases had no gene match. This CDR3 spans 15 amino acids. CDR3 coding DNA: TGTGCCAGCAGTTTACAGGGGCGCCGAGATTCACCCCTCCACTTT. It is translated as CASSLQGRRDSPLHF.

The chain uses TRBV9 and TRBJ2-1, with 8 bases lining up with TRBD2. The CDR3 totals 19 residues. V dropped 0 bases and J dropped 7; count of bases not matched to a gene: 18. Germline assignment: CDR1 SGDLS and CDR2 YYNGEE. The CDR3 DNA follows: TGTGCCAGCAGCGTAGATATTGGGGAAATGGTTAGCGGGATGAATGAGCAGTTCTTC. Translation: CASSVDIGEMVSGMNEQFF. The full variable domain, in which reference TRBV9 and TRBJ2-1 provide the parts outside the CDR3, is DSGVTQTPKHLITATGQRVTLRCSPRSGDLSVYWYQQSLDQGLQFLIQYYNGEERAKGNILERFSAQQFPDLHSELNLSSLELGDSALYFCASSVDIGEMVSGMNEQFFGPGTRLTVL.

This rearrangement joins TRBV7-7 to TRBJ2-5; 11 bases map to TRBD1. Germline CDR1 and CDR2: SSHAT and FNYEAQ (reference sequence). The length of the CDR3 is 17 residues. With 3 bases clipped from V and 4 bases from J, the junction kept 10 bases outside the gene matches. The CDR3 loop is CASSFFPRDRGGETQYF. The CDR3 nucleotides are TGTGCCAGCAGCTTCTTCCCCCGGGACAGGGGGGGAGAGACCCAGTACTTC.

The chain uses TRBV30 and TRBJ1-2; TRBD1 is a possible D gene (5 bases). V shed 5 bases and J shed 2 bases, with 12 bases lying between them. The germline V gene encodes CDR1 GTSNPN and CDR2 SVGIG (reference sequence). The length of the CDR3 is 13 residues. The CDR3 DNA is TGTGCCTGGGGGGCCTCTTCCAACTATGGCTACACCTTC. This translates into CAWGASSNYGYTF.

The V call is TRBV5-6, the J call TRBJ1-5, with 8 bases that match TRBD1. CDR1 SGHDT and CDR2 YYEEEE come from the germline V gene. This CDR3 region has 14 residues. V lost 5 bases, J lost 7 bases, and 8 bases stayed unmatched. DNA for the CDR3: TGTGCCAGCAGGGCGGACAGGGTACACCAGCCCCAGCATTTT. Amino acids: CASRADRVHQPQHF.

This chain uses TRBV7-6 with TRBJ2-3; 7 positions agree with TRBD2. Germline CDR1 and CDR2: SGHVS and FNYEAQ. The CDR3 consists of 16 residues. Trimming took 2 bases from V and 4 from J; bases not matched to a gene: 9. In nucleotides, the CDR3 is TGTGCCAGCAGCTTAAGGGTCAGCGGGGAACCAGATACGCAGTATTTT. It encodes CASSLRVSGEPDTQYF.

This clone came up a few times. The chain links TRBV15 to TRBJ1-2, with 8 bases aligning to TRBD1. The germline V gene has CDR1 LNHNV and CDR2 YYDKDF (reference sequence). CDR3 length: 15 residues. V gave up 5 bases and J gave up 5 bases; unmatched junction bases: 10. CDR3 protein: CATSWTGSPLYGYTF. The CDR3 DNA reads as TGTGCCACCAGCTGGACAGGGAGCCCATTATATGGCTACACCTTC.

The rearrangement joins TRBV6-1 to TRBJ2-7; 7 bases fit TRBD2. With V trimmed by 1 base and J by 1 base, 7 bases remained unmatched. From germline, CDR1 is MNHNS and CDR2 SASEGT. The CDR3 consists of 16 residues. The CDR3 reads CASSEVAGALSYEQYF. For the CDR3, the DNA is TGTGCCAGCAGTGAAGTCGCGGGAGCCCTGTCCTACGAGCAGTACTTC.

The chain recombines TRBV5-1 with TRBJ2-2, with D possibly TRBD2 on 5 matching bases. CDR1 SGHRS and CDR2 YFSETQ come from the germline V gene. Trimming cost V 3 bases and J 7 bases, with 16 bases left between them. The CDR3 contains 15 residues. The CDR3 region is CASSSRTGLVGELFF. CDR3 DNA sequence: TGCGCCAGCAGCTCCCGGACTGGCTTGGTCGGGGAGCTGTTTTTT.

V and J are TRBV7-8 and TRBJ2-7, with TRBD2 as a possible D gene (6 bases). V was trimmed by 5 bases and J by 0 bases, leaving 14 bases between them. CDR1 is SGHVS, CDR2 FQNEAQ, per germline. This CDR3 contains 15 residues. The CDR3, as DNA: TGTGCCAGCAGCCTCACCCGGGGGAGCTCCTACGAGCAGTACTTC. Protein product: CASSLTRGSSYEQYF. The whole variable domain, filled in from reference TRBV7-8 and TRBJ2-7, reads GAGVSQSPRYKVAKRGQDVALRCDPISGHVSLFWYQQALGQGPEFLTYFQNEAQLDKSGLPSDRFFAERPEGSVSTLKIQRTQQEDSAVYLCASSLTRGSSYEQYFGPGTRLTVT.

The chain has TRBV27 and TRBJ1-2, with D perhaps matching TRBD1 (5 bases). CDR1 and CDR2 from the germline V gene are MNHEY and SMNVEV (reference sequence). With 8 bases removed from V and 5 bases from J, the gap between germline ends came to 15 bases. The CDR3 is 13 residues long. The CDR3 here is CASCGASIYGYTF. The CDR3 region has the DNA TGTGCCAGCTGCGGGGCATCGATATATGGCTACACCTTC.

The V call is TRBV5-4, the J call TRBJ2-3; D is uncertain. Germline assignment: CDR1 SGHNT and CDR2 YYREEE (reference sequence). The CDR3 runs to 14 residues. V was clipped by 2 bases and J by 0 bases, with 7 bases between them. The CDR3 loop reads CASSLTISTDTQYF. In DNA form, the CDR3 reads TGTGCCAGCAGCTTAACTATTAGCACAGATACGCAGTATTTT.